These 5 T cell receptor beta chains were all obtained from the same sample, sequenced in a study of blood T cell repertoires in COVID-19. Libraries were prepared by immunoSEQ multiplex PCR; TCRdb keeps only in-frame clonotypes and omits some of them. The sample has fewer than 65,000 clones, approximately 89% seen once. Sequencing was performed on peripheral blood. The origin of the receptors is a man aged 55 to 70 with acute or convalescent COVID-19.

This clone has only a few counts. The V call is TRBV27, the J call TRBJ2-3, with a tentative D call TRBD2 (6 bases). V was shortened by 4 bases and J by 2 bases, with 13 bases between the two germline ends. The CDR3 runs to 15 residues. CDR1 MNHEY and CDR2 SMNVEV come from the germline V gene (reference sequence). The CDR3 nucleotides read TGTGCCAGCAGTTACCGGGACTCTTTCACAGATACGCAGTATTTT. It yields the protein CASSYRDSFTDTQYF.

The V call is TRBV27, the J call TRBJ2-7; TRBD1 might be the D (6 bases). CDR1 and CDR2 (germline): MNHEY, SMNVEV (reference sequence). Trimming cost V 5 bases and J 9 bases, with 26 bases left between them. CDR3 length: 16 residues. The CDR3 DNA reads as TGTGCCAGCAGTGGTCTCGGGACAAAATCTCCTAGGCGGCAGTACTTC. It is translated as CASSGLGTKSPRRQYF.

The chain links TRBV10-3 to TRBJ1-1; maybe TRBD1 (5 bases). The CDR3 is made up of 15 amino acids. Trimming left V 0 bases short and J 5 bases short, with 13 bases between. The V gene's germline CDR1 is ENHRY and CDR2 SYGVKD. The CDR3 spells CAISESWGGGTEAFF. As DNA, the CDR3 is TGTGCCATCAGTGAGTCGTGGGGGGGAGGGACTGAAGCTTTCTTT.

This clone has more than one count but fewer than ten. The chain links TRBV30 to TRBJ1-2; D is possibly TRBD1 (5 bases). The CDR3 consists of 13 residues. Germline CDR1 GTSNPN, CDR2 SVGIG (reference sequence). Between the trimmed V and J ends, which lost 0 bases and 4 bases, there was a span of 9 bases. The chain's CDR3 is CAWSVQGVYGYTF. In DNA form, the CDR3 reads TGTGCCTGGAGTGTACAAGGGGTCTATGGCTACACCTTC.

V usage is TRBV28 and J usage is TRBJ1-5; TRBD1 might be the D (6 bases). Trimming took off 6 bases at V and 4 bases at J, with 13 bases between the two ends. This CDR3 comprises 14 residues. CDR1 MDHEN and CDR2 SYDVKM come from the germline V gene. The CDR3 region is CASSVGARNQPQHF. CDR3 bases: TGTGCCAGCAGCGTGGGGGCGCGGAATCAGCCCCAGCATTTT.